These 25 T cell receptor beta chains originate from one sample sequenced in a study of blood T cell repertoires in COVID-19. TCRdb's copy holds only in-frame clones and misses some; the assay was immunoSEQ multiplex PCR. The table records roughly 100,000 clones, over 65% of them present only once. The sequencing sample was made of peripheral blood. The receptor source for this set is an older man with COVID-19, enrolled during active disease.

V usage is TRBV7-8 and J usage is TRBJ2-1; the match to TRBD2 covers 10 bases. Germline trimming cut 5 bases from V and 6 bases from J; bases unmatched to any gene: 10. Per germline, CDR1 SGHVS and CDR2 FQNEAQ. The CDR3 covers 16 residues. The CDR3 region has the DNA TGTGCCAGCAGCCCTTTACTAGCGGGAAGAGCCAATGAGCAGTTCTTC. Its translation is CASSPLLAGRANEQFF.

This clone occurred a few times. The chain has TRBV2 and TRBJ1-5; D possibly corresponds to TRBD1 (5 bases). The CDR3 has 17 amino acids. Germline CDR1 and CDR2: SNHLY and FYNNEI. V lost 4 bases and J lost 0, with 16 bases in between. CDR3 sequence: CASSGAQGGPSNQPQHF. The DNA for the CDR3 is TGTGCCAGCAGTGGGGCGCAGGGTGGTCCTAGCAATCAGCCCCAGCATTTT.

The chain is built from TRBV6-5 and TRBJ1-6; D uncertain. Between the trimmed V and J ends, which lost 2 bases and 9 bases, there was a span of 8 bases. Per germline, CDR1 MNHEY and CDR2 SVGAGI. The CDR3 loop spans 13 amino acids. CDR3 sequence: CASSYVGSSPLHF. The CDR3 nucleotides read TGTGCCAGCAGTTACGTAGGGAGTTCACCCCTCCACTTT.

J is TRBJ1-2 and V is TRBV3-1 (or the pseudogene TRBV3-2); maybe TRBD1 (5 bases). V was trimmed by 4 bases and J by 1 base, leaving 7 bases between them. The CDR3 is 13 residues long. Germline values: CDR1 LGHDT, CDR2 YNNKEL (reference sequence). CDR3 residues: CASSPDNNYGYTF. In nucleotides, the CDR3 is TGTGCCAGCAGCCCGGACAATAACTATGGCTACACCTTC.

The chain joins TRBV7-3 to TRBJ2-3, with 7 bases identical to TRBD2. CDR3 length: 14 residues. J lost 4 bases, V lost 5 bases, and 6 bases had no gene match. Germline values: CDR1 SGHTA, CDR2 FQGTGA. CDR3 residues: CASSVPGRADTQYF. CDR3 bases: TGTGCCAGCAGCGTCCCAGGGAGGGCAGATACGCAGTATTTT.

This sequence joins TRBV6-5 and TRBJ1-5; D is unclear. This CDR3 has 14 amino acids. Looked up from germline, CDR1 is MNHEY and CDR2 is SVGAGI. V was clipped by 6 bases and J by 0 bases, with 9 bases between them. In DNA form, the CDR3 reads TGTGCCAGCAGGCCCGCAGGTAGCAATCAGCCCCAGCATTTT. Translating gives CASRPAGSNQPQHF.

The chain carries TRBV29-1 and TRBJ2-1, with 10 positions matching TRBD2. Trimming cost V 6 bases and J 10 bases; bases outside gene matches: 9. Germline loops: CDR1 SQVTM, CDR2 ANQGSEA. This CDR3 has 13 residues. The CDR3 reads CSVPGLAFDEQFF. CDR3 DNA sequence: TGCAGCGTGCCGGGACTAGCGTTTGACGAGCAGTTCTTC.

The CDR3 spells CASSLSRVNNEQFF. The CDR3 DNA follows: TGTGCCAGCAGTTTATCCCGGGTTAACAATGAGCAGTTCTTC. J is TRBJ2-1 and V is TRBV27; D is unclear. V was pared by 0 bases and J by 5 bases, with 8 bases between. This CDR3 is 14 amino acids long. Germline V gene lookup returns CDR1 MNHEY and CDR2 SMNVEV (reference sequence).

The V call is TRBV10-3, the J call TRBJ1-1; no definite D call. The germline V gene encodes CDR1 ENHRY and CDR2 SYGVKD. Trimming took 7 bases from V and 4 from J, leaving 13 bases between them. CDR3 length: 13 amino acids. In nucleotides, the CDR3 is TGTGCCATCAATCAAGAGGAGACCACTGAAGCTTTCTTT. Protein: CAINQEETTEAFF.

The chain links TRBV18 to TRBJ2-1; 14 bases are shared with TRBD2. V dropped 0 bases and J dropped 12; count of bases not matched to a gene: 4. This CDR3 region has 15 residues. Germline values: CDR1 KGHSH, CDR2 LQKENI. The CDR3 protein is CASSPPGLAGEGQFF. The CDR3 DNA reads TGTGCCAGCTCACCACCGGGACTAGCGGGAGAGGGGCAGTTCTTC.

The J gene is TRBJ1-3, the V gene TRBV6-2 or TRBV6-3; D not resolved. Between the trimmed V and J ends, which lost 4 bases and 0 bases, there was a span of 7 bases. This CDR3 spans 14 amino acids. Germline V gives CDR1 MNHEY, CDR2 SVGEGT. CDR3 residues: CASSLYISGNTIYF. In nucleotides, the CDR3 is TGTGCCAGCAGTTTGTACATCTCTGGAAACACCATATATTTT.

The chain is built from TRBV13 and TRBJ2-1, with 10 bases identical to TRBD1. CDR1 is PRHDT and CDR2 is FYEKMQ in the germline V gene (reference sequence). The CDR3 extends over 15 amino acids. V shed 5 bases and J 6 bases; nucleotides not matched to a gene: 7. The CDR3, as DNA: TGTGCCAGCAGCAAAGGGACAGGGGAAGTCAATGAGCAGTTCTTC. Its translation is CASSKGTGEVNEQFF.

The chain employs TRBV27 and TRBJ2-7, with TRBD1 as a possible D gene (6 bases). This CDR3 comprises 16 residues. Looked up from germline, CDR1 is MNHEY and CDR2 is SMNVEV (reference sequence). V was cut by 2 bases and J by 3 bases, with 17 bases left in between. For the CDR3, the DNA is TGTGCCAGCAGTTTAGTTGGACAGCGAACCATCTACGAGCAGTACTTC. It encodes CASSLVGQRTIYEQYF.

V and J are TRBV6-6 and TRBJ1-5; no clear D. Germline CDR1 and CDR2: MNHNY and SVGAGI (reference sequence). This CDR3 region has 14 residues. Trimming pared 9 bases from V and 0 bases from J, leaving 12 bases between. CDR3 amino acids: CASQDGVSNQPQHF. The CDR3 DNA is TGTGCCAGTCAGGACGGGGTTAGCAATCAGCCCCAGCATTTT.

The CDR3: CASSRDRGLSGYTF. CDR3 sequence (DNA): TGTGCCAGCAGCCGGGACAGGGGACTTTCTGGCTACACCTTC. V gene TRBV6-5 combines with J gene TRBJ1-2; 10 nucleotides agree with TRBD1. The CDR3 is 14 amino acids. Germline loops: CDR1 MNHEY, CDR2 SVGAGI. V lost 6 bases, J lost 7 bases, and 8 bases stayed unmatched.

The rearrangement links TRBV7-2 to TRBJ1-3; possibly TRBD1 for D (5 bases). Germline V gene lookup returns CDR1 SGHTA and CDR2 FQGNSA. The V and J ends lost 8 bases and 4 bases respectively, with 12 bases between them. The CDR3 is 13 amino acids. The CDR3 region is CASRGGSGNTIYF. The CDR3 region has the DNA TGTGCCAGCCGGGGGGGATCGGGAAACACCATATATTTT.

The chain joins TRBV10-3 to TRBJ1-5; 9 bases agree with TRBD1. The CDR3 is 15 amino acids. The trim removed 1 base at V and 2 bases at J, leaving 0 bases unmatched. Germline CDR1 is ENHRY and CDR2 is SYGVKD. CDR3 loop: CAISEWDRGNQPQHF. In DNA form, the CDR3 reads TGTGCCATCAGTGAGTGGGACAGGGGCAATCAGCCCCAGCATTTT.

The chain employs TRBV29-1 and TRBJ2-5; 10 positions agree with TRBD2. The CDR3 contains 14 residues. Germline lookup yields CDR1 SQVTM and CDR2 ANQGSEA. J lost 5 bases, V lost 4 bases, and 7 bases had no gene match. The CDR3 is CSVGSSGSRETQYF. In DNA, the CDR3 is TGCAGCGTTGGGTCTAGCGGGAGTAGGGAGACCCAGTACTTC.

This clone was seen only a few times. The chain recombines TRBV28 with TRBJ2-5, with a possible D match to TRBD2 (6 bases). Trimming stripped 4 bases from V and 4 bases from J, with 22 bases between. This CDR3 comprises 17 residues. The germline V gene has CDR1 MDHEN and CDR2 SYDVKM. CDR3 protein: CASSSLVGGMVSETQYF. CDR3 coding DNA: TGTGCCAGCAGTTCCTTAGTGGGCGGGATGGTATCAGAGACCCAGTACTTC.

The chain joins TRBV7-6 to TRBJ1-4; possible D gene TRBD1, 5 bases. This CDR3 region has 15 residues. Germline V lookup: CDR1 SGHVS, CDR2 FNYEAQ. Trimming took off 7 bases at V and 0 bases at J, with 12 bases between the two ends. The CDR3 sequence is CASNPGDATNEKLFF. In nucleotides, the CDR3 is TGTGCCAGCAACCCGGGGGATGCAACTAATGAAAAACTGTTTTTT.

This chain joins TRBV6-5 and TRBJ2-2, with 10 bases that match TRBD2. Trimming removed 2 bases from V and 6 bases from J; junction bases left unmatched: 3. The CDR3 totals 15 residues. Germline CDR1 is MNHEY and CDR2 is SVGAGI. The CDR3 nucleotides read TGTGCCAGCAGTTACGCTAGCGGGAGTGCCGGGGAGCTGTTTTTT. Protein: CASSYASGSAGELFF.

Only one count was recorded for this clone. The rearrangement uses TRBV15 and TRBJ2-7, with D tentatively TRBD1 (6 bases). The CDR3 runs 13 residues. Germline lookup yields CDR1 LNHNV and CDR2 YYDKDF (reference sequence). The V end lost 8 bases, the J end lost 3 bases, and 14 bases lay between the germline ends. The CDR3 loop is CATQQGSDYEQYF. CDR3 sequence (DNA): TGTGCCACCCAACAGGGTTCGGACTACGAGCAGTACTTC.

The chain has TRBV19 and TRBJ1-2; 10 positions agree with TRBD1. The CDR3 has 19 amino acids. Germline lookup yields CDR1 LNHDA and CDR2 SQIVND (reference sequence). With V trimmed by 6 bases and J by 2 bases, 18 bases remained unmatched. The DNA for the CDR3 is TGTGCCAGTAGCCCCCCCCTGAGGGACAGGGGAAGCCTCAACTATGGCTACACCTTC. The encoded protein is CASSPPLRDRGSLNYGYTF.

The chain couples TRBV12-3 or TRBV12-4 to TRBJ2-3; maybe TRBD2 (5 bases). V lost 2 bases to trimming and J lost 9 bases, with 12 bases between them. The CDR3 contains 13 residues. The CDR3 DNA follows: TGTGCCAGCAGTTTATCGGGGAGTGGGACGCAGTATTTT. Its protein product is CASSLSGSGTQYF.

The chain combines TRBV28 with TRBJ2-7; 10 positions agree with TRBD2. V shed 2 bases and J 4 bases; nucleotides not matched to a gene: 8. CDR1 and CDR2 from the germline V gene are MDHEN and SYDVKM. The CDR3 is 16 amino acids. CDR3 nucleotides: TGTGCCAGCAGTTTAGGGGAGGGGACTAGCGTGTACGAGCAGTACTTC. Translation: CASSLGEGTSVYEQYF.